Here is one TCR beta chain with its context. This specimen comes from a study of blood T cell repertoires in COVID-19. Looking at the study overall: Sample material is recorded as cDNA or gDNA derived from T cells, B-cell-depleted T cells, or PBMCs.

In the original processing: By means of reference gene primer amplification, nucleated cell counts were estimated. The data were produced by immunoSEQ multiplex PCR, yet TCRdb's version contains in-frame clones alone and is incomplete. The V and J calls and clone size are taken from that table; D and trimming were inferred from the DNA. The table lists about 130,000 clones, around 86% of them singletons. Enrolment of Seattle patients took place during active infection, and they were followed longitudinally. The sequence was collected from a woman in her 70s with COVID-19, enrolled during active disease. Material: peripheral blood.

CDR3 in amino acids: CASSFGRSEQYF. In DNA form, the CDR3 reads TGTGCCAGCAGCTTTGGTAGATCCGAGCAGTACTTC. The chain couples TRBV7-9 to TRBJ2-7; unclear D gene. CDR1 and CDR2 (germline): SEHNR, FQNEAQ (reference sequence). V was pared by 3 bases and J by 6 bases, with 9 bases between. The length of the CDR3 is 12 residues. Full variable domain (outside the CDR3, taken from reference TRBV7-9 and TRBJ2-7): DTGVSQNPRHKITKRGQNVTFRCDPISEHNRLYWYRQTLGQGPEFLTYFQNEAQLEKSRLLSDRFSAERPKGSFSTLEIQRTEQGDSAMYLCASSFGRSEQYFGPGTRLTVT.